A selection of T cell receptor beta chains follows, all from one sample in a study of cytomegalovirus exposure and HLA in healthy donors. This table comes from immunoSEQ multiplex PCR, and its TCRdb copy is limited to in-frame clones, with some not included. The sample holds about 110,000 clones, over 75% seen once. The specimen was PBMCs. The receptor source for this set is a woman under 30 in good health and CMV-seronegative. CDR3s include the opening cysteine and the closing phenylalanine or tryptophan. A D gene is named only where the DNA matches it firmly. Size values are once, few and many counts, or a class for expanded clones, and some rows have none.

V	J	size	D	CDR3	DNA
TRBV9	TRBJ1-6	-	-	CASSVDSDSLHF	TGTGCCAGCAGCGTAGATTCGGACTCCCTCCACTTT
TRBV6-6	TRBJ2-7	-	-	CASVYSYEQYF	TGTGCCAGCGTTTACAGCTACGAGCAGTACTTC
TRBV15	TRBJ2-1	-	-	CATSKGAFTYNEQFF	TGTGCCACCAGCAAAGGGGCTTTTACCTACAATGAGCAGTTCTTC
TRBV19	TRBJ2-6	-	-	CASSIIGGGDSGANVLTF	TGTGCCAGTAGTATCATAGGAGGTGGGGATTCTGGGGCCAACGTCCTGACTTTC
TRBV11-2	TRBJ1-2	-	TRBD1	CASSLGGTGKTADGYTF	TGTGCCAGCAGCTTAGGGGGGACAGGGAAAACGGCTGATGGCTACACCTTC
TRBV4-1	TRBJ2-5	-	TRBD2	CASSLERGETQYF	TGCGCCAGCAGCCTCGAGCGGGGGGAGACCCAGTACTTC
TRBV7-7	TRBJ2-3	-	-	CASSLRGGTDTQYF	TGTGCCAGCAGCTTAAGGGGCGGCACAGATACGCAGTATTTT
TRBV27	TRBJ2-3	-	TRBD2	CASTMRERGLTDTQYF	TGTGCCAGCACCATGAGAGAGCGGGGTCTCACAGATACGCAGTATTTT
TRBV19	TRBJ1-2	-	TRBD1	CASSIGGVQGADGYTF	TGTGCCAGTAGTATCGGGGGGGTACAGGGGGCGGACGGCTACACCTTC
TRBV13	TRBJ1-2	-	TRBD1	CASSLGTDRGRSYGYTF	TGTGCCAGCAGCTTAGGGACGGACAGGGGGCGCAGCTATGGCTACACCTTC
TRBV27	TRBJ2-2	-	-	CASSYREGGELFF	TGTGCCAGTTCATACAGGGAGGGCGGGGAGCTGTTTTTT
TRBV27	TRBJ2-3	-	-	CASNLSPSTDTQYF	TGTGCCAGCAATCTTTCCCCTAGCACAGATACGCAGTATTTT
TRBV9	TRBJ2-2	few	-	CASSGRGTGELFF	TGTGCCAGCAGTGGCAGAGGGACCGGGGAGCTGTTTTTT
TRBV11-2	TRBJ2-5	-	-	CASSPYGQETQYF	TGTGCCAGCAGCCCGTACGGCCAAGAGACCCAGTACTTC
TRBV30	TRBJ2-5	-	TRBD2	CAWSGVAGGPVLGKETQYF	TGTGCCTGGAGTGGAGTAGCGGGGGGGCCGGTTCTGGGGAAAGAGACCCAGTACTTC
TRBV27	TRBJ2-1	-	TRBD1	CATISQGKFF	TGTGCCACTATATCACAGGGGAAGTTCTTC
TRBV14	TRBJ2-1	-	TRBD2	CASSQDRGVGYNEQFF	TGTGCCAGCAGCCAAGATCGGGGGGTCGGATACAATGAGCAGTTCTTC
TRBV5-1	TRBJ2-2	-	-	CASSSRNGGTGELFF	TGCGCCAGCAGCTCCCGCAATGGAGGCACCGGGGAGCTGTTTTTT
TRBV12-5	TRBJ2-1	-	-	CASSSEARTHEQFF	TGTGCTAGTAGTAGCGAGGCCCGGACCCATGAGCAGTTCTTC
TRBV2	TRBJ2-7	-	TRBD2	CASRGVSGLGEQYF	TGTGCCAGCAGGGGGGTTAGCGGGTTGGGGGAGCAGTACTTC
TRBV27	TRBJ2-4	-	-	CASSSLSSAKNIQYF	TGTGCCAGCAGTTCCCTCTCTTCGGCCAAAAACATTCAGTACTTC
TRBV13	TRBJ2-7	once	TRBD2	CASSFISGGAYEQYF	TGTGCCAGCAGCTTTATAAGCGGGGGGGCCTACGAGCAGTACTTC
TRBV27	TRBJ1-5	-	TRBD1	CASRGQLNQPQHF	TGTGCCAGCAGGGGACAGCTTAATCAGCCCCAGCATTTT
TRBV11-2	TRBJ2-7	once	-	CASSPNEGSSYEQYF	TGTGCCAGCAGCCCAAACGAAGGGAGCTCCTACGAGCAGTACTTC
TRBV27	TRBJ2-2	-	-	CASTDSRGTGELFF	TGTGCCAGCACGGACTCGCGGGGCACCGGGGAGCTGTTTTTT
TRBV6-1	TRBJ2-1	-	-	CASMVYGGLSNEQFF	TGTGCCAGCATGGTCTACGGGGGTTTGAGCAATGAGCAGTTCTTC
TRBV5-1	TRBJ1-1	-	-	CASSLTGGSVEAFF	TGCGCCAGCAGCTTGACGGGGGGGAGTGTGGAAGCTTTCTTT
TRBV5-1	TRBJ2-7	-	-	CASSSTGYEQYF	TGCGCCAGCAGCTCAACAGGGTACGAGCAGTACTTC
TRBV5-1	TRBJ1-4	-	-	CASSPMAQTQNEKLFF	TGCGCCAGCAGCCCCATGGCACAGACCCAGAATGAAAAACTGTTTTTT
TRBV7-8	TRBJ1-3	once	TRBD1	CASSIQTGGSSGNTIYF	TGTGCCAGCAGCATCCAAACAGGGGGCAGCTCTGGAAACACCATATATTTT
TRBV7-8	TRBJ1-1	-	-	CASSLYRTNTEAFF	TGTGCCAGCAGCTTGTACAGGACGAACACTGAAGCTTTCTTT
TRBV28	TRBJ2-7	few	TRBD2	CASSPAGGYEQYF	TGTGCCAGCAGCCCCGCGGGAGGGTACGAGCAGTACTTC
TRBV19	TRBJ2-2	-	TRBD2	CASSNPGLVSTGELFF	TGTGCCAGTAGTAATCCGGGACTAGTCTCCACCGGGGAGCTGTTTTTT
TRBV18	TRBJ1-2	-	TRBD1	CASSKDREYYGYTF	TGTGCCAGCTCCAAGGACAGGGAGTACTATGGCTACACCTTC
TRBV10-2	TRBJ1-5	-	-	CASSESGLGNQPQHF	TGCGCCAGCAGTGAGTCGGGCCTTGGGAATCAGCCCCAGCATTTT
TRBV2	TRBJ2-7	-	-	CASSGRGFSYEQYF	TGTGCCAGCAGTGGAAGGGGATTCTCCTACGAGCAGTACTTC
TRBV15	TRBJ1-1	-	-	CATEKQLNTEAFF	TGTGCCACAGAGAAACAGCTGAACACTGAAGCTTTCTTT
TRBV28	TRBJ2-6	-	TRBD1	CASTWGMTGGFSGANVLTF	TGTGCCAGCACCTGGGGGATGACAGGGGGATTCTCTGGGGCCAACGTCCTGACTTTC
TRBV28	TRBJ1-6	-	-	CASSLRELRSPLHF	TGTGCCAGCAGTTTGAGGGAATTGCGTTCACCCCTCCACTTT